This entry concerns a single T cell receptor (beta chain). Germline trimming cut 3 bases from V and 6 bases from J; bases unmatched to any gene: 5. CDR3 length equals 13 residues. Germline-derived CDR1 and CDR2 are MNHEY and SMNVEV (reference sequence). This sample was included in a study of blood T cell repertoires in COVID-19. Turning to the study itself: Acute and convalescent COVID-19 specimens originated in the United States, Italy and Spain. Nucleic acid was either cDNA or gDNA, and it came from T cells, B-cell-depleted T cells, or PBMCs.

In the source study's methods: Amplified reference gene primers provided the basis for estimating nucleated cell counts. Here immunoSEQ multiplex PCR was the method, and the copy in TCRdb shows in-frame clones only, minus some. That table gives V, J and clone size, and the DNA gave D and trimming. The data show about 160,000 clones, with approximately 92% seen just once and roughly 5% held by the top ten. It was during active infection that Seattle patients were enrolled and then longitudinally followed. The V and J genes are TRBV27 and TRBJ2-7, with 7 bases aligning to TRBD2. Sequenced material: peripheral blood. The sequence was collected from a man younger than 45 with COVID-19, enrolled during active disease. This chain's CDR3 is CASSFRREREQYF. The CDR3 DNA reads as TGTGCCAGCAGTTTCCGGCGGGAGCGCGAGCAGTACTTC.